The 2 T cell receptor beta chains in this list originate from one sample, sequenced in a study of T cell clonality in common variable immunodeficiency (dated by TCRdb to 2015 to 2017). The library was built by means of the immunoSEQ multiplex PCR assay. The immuneACCESS repertoire file appears here via TCRdb, limited to in-frame rearrangements. These files lack a portion of the clones; in checked studies, under half of the deficit traces to unresolved V genes, and the cause of the others is not known. This sample includes about 81,000 clones, and none of them was observed just once. Jointly, the top ten make up about 0.8% of the sample. Material for sequencing was peripheral blood mononuclear cells. The source of these receptors is a person between 18 and 75 years old in good health.

This clone was observed at least ten times. With the read ending 3 residues before the CDR3 end, the germline J gene is used to fill in that end. The rearrangement joins TRBV4-2 to TRBJ2-3, with 12 positions matching TRBD2. J was trimmed by 4 bases and V by 4 bases; bases with no gene match: 9. The CDR3 has 17 residues. In germline, CDR1 is LGHNA, CDR2 YNFKEQ. Partial CDR3 DNA: TGTGCCAGCAGCCCGGAACCGACTAGCGGGAGTTCAGATACG. Encoded protein: CASSPEPTSGSSDT. The whole CDR3 sequence is CASSPEPTSGSSDTQYF.

In its sample, this clone was seen many times. The read ends 3 residues shy of where the CDR3 ends; the end is completed using the germline J gene. V gene TRBV7-3 combines with J gene TRBJ2-7, with no clear D. Trimming cost V 5 bases and J 2 bases, with 16 bases left between them. This CDR3 has 15 residues. Germline lookup yields CDR1 SGHTA and CDR2 FQGTGA. The DNA read from the CDR3 is TGTGCCAGCAGCCCTCTAGGTGGCACCACCTACGAG. Translated, it gives CASSPLGGTTYE. The complete CDR3 sequence is CASSPLGGTTYEQYF. Combining the CDR3 with reference TRBV7-3 and TRBJ2-7 gives the whole variable domain GAGVSQTPSNKVTEKGKYVELRCDPISGHTALYWYRQSLGQGPEFLIYFQGTGAADDSGLPNDRFFAVRPEGSVSTLKIQRTERGDSAVYLCASSPLGGTTYEQYFGPGTRLTVT.